A single sample is the source of the 4 T cell receptor beta chains below, sequenced in a study of T cells after yellow fever vaccination (dated by TCRdb to 2018 to 2020). The library came from 5' RACE. The sample was run on an Illumina NovaSeq 6000. The public reads were quality trimmed at Q25 with fastp and then assembled into clones with MiXCR by TCRdb, keeping productive beta chains. Rows with one shared CDR3 protein collapse into an entry with the most common genes and DNA. In all, the sample holds 300,000 to 400,000 distinct CDR3 sequences, and 4% of those were seen once. Approximately 24% of the sample is in the top ten clones. The sample's treatment or condition, from its label and the paper: live attenuated yellow fever vaccine strain. Sample: PBMCs, taken 5 days after the yellow fever booster vaccination. The receptors were gathered from a man between 18 and 35 years old who received the YFV17D yellow fever vaccine.

This clonotype was counted at least ten times. J is TRBJ2-1 and V is TRBV5-5, with 8 bases identical to TRBD1. Looked up from germline, CDR1 is SGHKS and CDR2 is YYEKEE (reference sequence). V dropped 0 bases and J dropped 5; count of bases not matched to a gene: 4. The CDR3 is made up of 15 amino acids. The CDR3, as DNA: TGTGCCAGCAGCTTGGGGACAGGGCCCCACAATGAGCAGTTCTTC. This codes for CASSLGTGPHNEQFF.

The gene calls are TRBV29-1 and TRBJ2-1; D is undetermined. The germline V gene encodes CDR1 SQVTM and CDR2 ANQGSEA. V shed 1 base and J shed 7 bases, with 8 bases lying between them. The CDR3 consists of 12 residues. CDR3 DNA sequence: TGCAGCGTTGAAGGCTGGGAAAATGAGCAGTTCTTC. This translates into CSVEGWENEQFF.

This clonotype was seen at least ten times. V and J are TRBV5-5 and TRBJ2-3, with 7 bases matching TRBD2. Trimming removed 4 bases from V and 6 bases from J; junction bases left unmatched: 14. Germline lookup yields CDR1 SGHKS and CDR2 YYEKEE (reference sequence). This CDR3 is built from 16 residues. The DNA for the CDR3 is TGTGCCAGCAGCCTGACCCGGGACTACCTTTACGATACGCAGTATTTT. Translated: CASSLTRDYLYDTQYF.

The rearrangement links TRBV20-1 to TRBJ2-7, with 7 bases identical to TRBD1. J was trimmed by 4 bases and V by 6 bases; bases with no gene match: 12. CDR1 is DFQATT and CDR2 is SNEGSKA in the germline V gene (reference sequence). The CDR3 has 14 amino acids. The CDR3 region is CSARRSRGFYEQYV. CDR3 in DNA: TGCAGTGCGAGAAGGTCCAGGGGGTTTTACGAGCAGTACGTC.